This T cell receptor (beta chain) comes out of a study of cytomegalovirus exposure and HLA in healthy donors. General study findings and limits: Reported results showed that the classifier diagnosed cytomegalovirus status with high specificity and sensitivity.

Worth noting for this clone: Antigen specificity is unknown.

Data came from immunoSEQ multiplex PCR; TCRdb stores just in-frame clones and leaves some out. The table shows around 250,000 clones, with less than 95% occurring only once. Trimming took off 1 base at V and 4 bases at J, with 11 bases between the two ends. The V gene's germline CDR1 is WNHNN and CDR2 SYGVQD (reference sequence). This CDR3 spans 14 amino acids. This rearrangement joins TRBV10-1 to TRBJ2-7; D is undetermined. Material: PBMCs. This clonotype originated in a woman in her 30s in good health and CMV-seronegative. Here the CDR3 DNA reads TGCGCCAGCAGTGAGTATCTGGAGAGATACGAGCAGTACTTC. Its translation: CASSEYLERYEQYF.